This entry lists 30 T cell receptor beta chains sequenced from one sample in a study of cytomegalovirus exposure and HLA in healthy donors. The PCR was carried out with 60 Vbeta primers and 13 Jbeta primers. Repertoires were generated with immunoSEQ multiplex PCR, while TCRdb's copy carries only in-frame clones and drops some. The sample yields under 200,000 clones, nearly 80% seen once. The sample taken for sequencing was PBMCs. The receptors originated from a man aged 50 to 59 in good health and CMV-seropositive.

This clone was counted a single time. The rearrangement links TRBV29-1 to TRBJ1-5, with D perhaps TRBD1 (6 bases). Germline assignment: CDR1 SQVTM and CDR2 ANQGSEA. The CDR3 runs 12 residues. V lost 6 bases to trimming and J lost 5 bases, with 11 bases between them. The CDR3 reads CSVGTSDQPQHF. The CDR3 DNA is TGCAGCGTGGGGACAAGCGATCAGCCCCAGCATTTT.

CDR3 amino acids: CASRRTGGQDTQYF. CDR3 sequence (DNA): TGTGCCAGCAGGAGGACAGGGGGCCAAGATACGCAGTATTTT. The chain is built from TRBV6-1 and TRBJ2-3, with 11 bases lining up with TRBD1. The junction had 4 bases not matched to a gene; V was cut back by 6 bases and J by 5 bases. This CDR3 has 14 residues. Germline V gives CDR1 MNHNS, CDR2 SASEGT.

In its sample, this clone was seen once. V and J are TRBV5-8 and TRBJ1-6; D is uncertain. V dropped 4 bases and J dropped 0 bases, with 11 bases sitting between them. Germline loops: CDR1 SGHTS, CDR2 YDEGEE. CDR3 length equals 16 residues. The CDR3 region is CASSLGSSSYNSPLHF. In nucleotides, the CDR3 is TGTGCCAGCAGCCTTGGATCTAGCTCCTATAATTCACCCCTCCACTTT.

V usage is TRBV2 and J usage is TRBJ2-3; no firm D call. V shed 4 bases and J shed 0 bases, with 11 bases lying between them. Germline lookup yields CDR1 SNHLY and CDR2 FYNNEI. The CDR3 is 15 amino acids. The CDR3: CASSVVQISTDTQYF. The CDR3 DNA follows: TGTGCCAGCAGTGTTGTACAGATAAGCACAGATACGCAGTATTTT.

This rearrangement joins TRBV27 to TRBJ1-3; D unclear. V lost 3 bases to trimming and J lost 0 bases, with 12 bases between them. Germline V gene data show CDR1 as MNHEY and CDR2 as SMNVEV (reference sequence). The CDR3 contains 16 residues. The CDR3 DNA follows: TGTGCCAGCAGTTTCCGTACCCCCTACTCTGGAAACACCATATATTTT. It encodes CASSFRTPYSGNTIYF.

V and J are TRBV29-1 and TRBJ2-4, with 8 bases identical to TRBD1. The CDR3 has 14 amino acids. With 5 bases clipped from V and 4 bases from J, the junction kept 7 bases outside the gene matches. Per germline, CDR1 SQVTM and CDR2 ANQGSEA. The CDR3 reads CSVTTGQGKNIQYF. As DNA, the CDR3 is TGCAGCGTTACCACCGGACAGGGAAAAAACATTCAGTACTTC.

The V gene is TRBV20-1, the J gene TRBJ1-6, with D unresolved. The CDR3 sequence is 9 residues long. Germline V gene lookup returns CDR1 DFQATT and CDR2 SNEGSKA (reference sequence). Trimming removed 7 bases from V and 18 bases from J, with 13 bases in between. This CDR3 is CSVRGQPHF. The DNA of the CDR3 is TGCAGTGTACGCGGGCAACCCCACTTT.

This chain links TRBV6-6 with TRBJ1-2, with a tentative D call TRBD1 (6 bases). The length of the CDR3 is 11 residues. V was trimmed by 11 bases and J by 7 bases, leaving 14 bases between them. Germline V gives CDR1 MNHNY, CDR2 SVGAGI (reference sequence). The CDR3 protein is CAVRDTSGYTF. In nucleotides, the CDR3 is TGTGCCGTCCGGGACACGTCTGGCTACACCTTC.

This clone has a handful of counts. Other DNA sequences of this sample code for an identical CDR3. This sequence joins TRBV4-1 and TRBJ1-6, with a possible D match to TRBD1 (5 bases). Germline V lookup: CDR1 MGHRA, CDR2 YSYEKL. There are 10 residues in the CDR3. V shed 11 bases and J shed 9 bases, with 8 bases lying between them. CDR3 coding DNA: TGCGCCTCAGGGCTTTCACCCCTCCACTTT. Protein product: CASGLSPLHF.

V usage is TRBV28 and J usage is TRBJ2-7, with no clear D. Trimming stripped 6 bases from V and 0 bases from J, with 6 bases between. The CDR3 is made up of 12 amino acids. Germline V lookup: CDR1 MDHEN, CDR2 SYDVKM. The CDR3 DNA is TGTGCCAGCAGAGCAGGCTCCTACGAGCAGTACTTC. Its protein is CASRAGSYEQYF.

The CDR3 is CAIGPADRGEQYV. In nucleotides, the CDR3 is TGTGCCATCGGCCCCGCGGACAGGGGGGAGCAGTACGTC. The genes are TRBV10-3 and TRBJ2-7; 10 bases are shared with TRBD1. Germline-derived CDR1 and CDR2 are ENHRY and SYGVKD. Germline trimming cut 8 bases from V and 7 bases from J; bases unmatched to any gene: 8. The CDR3 extends over 13 amino acids.

The chain employs TRBV7-3 and TRBJ2-1; the D gene is possibly TRBD1 (6 bases). V dropped 0 bases and J dropped 6 bases, with 6 bases sitting between them. In germline, CDR1 is SGHTA, CDR2 FQGTGA. This CDR3 is built from 13 residues. The CDR3 DNA follows: TGTGCCAGCAGCTTAACAGGGGGCAATGAGCAGTTCTTC. The encoded protein is CASSLTGGNEQFF. Full variable domain (rest looked up from reference TRBV7-3 and TRBJ2-1): GAGVSQTPSNKVTEKGKYVELRCDPISGHTALYWYRQSLGQGPEFLIYFQGTGAADDSGLPNDRFFAVRPEGSVSTLKIQRTERGDSAVYLCASSLTGGNEQFFGPGTRLTVL.

The chain couples TRBV9 to TRBJ1-2; 7 nucleotides line up with TRBD1. From germline, CDR1 is SGDLS and CDR2 YYNGEE. There are 15 residues in the CDR3. V gave up 1 base and J gave up 2 bases; unmatched junction bases: 5. CDR3 protein: CASSVNRGGNYGYTF. The CDR3 DNA reads as TGTGCCAGCAGCGTAAACAGGGGTGGGAACTATGGCTACACCTTC. Full variable domain (remainder filled in from reference TRBV9 and TRBJ1-2): DSGVTQTPKHLITATGQRVTLRCSPRSGDLSVYWYQQSLDQGLQFLIQYYNGEERAKGNILERFSAQQFPDLHSELNLSSLELGDSALYFCASSVNRGGNYGYTFGSGTRLTVV.

The chain has TRBV15 and TRBJ1-3; D is possibly TRBD1 (6 bases). V lost 3 bases and J lost 2, with 11 bases in between. Germline assignment: CDR1 LNHNV and CDR2 YYDKDF (reference sequence). There are 15 residues in the CDR3. CDR3 sequence (DNA): TGTGCCACCAGCAGCGGGGGGCAGGCTGGAAACACCATATATTTT. Protein product: CATSSGGQAGNTIYF.

The J gene is TRBJ2-5, the V gene TRBV10-1; 8 positions match TRBD2. J was trimmed by 5 bases and V by 11 bases; bases with no gene match: 10. This CDR3 is 13 amino acids long. From germline, CDR1 is WNHNN and CDR2 SYGVQD (reference sequence). The chain's CDR3 is CAGLGGGWETQYF. Here the CDR3 DNA reads TGCGCCGGACTCGGGGGGGGGTGGGAGACCCAGTACTTC.

The chain uses TRBV28 and TRBJ1-2; weak D call: TRBD1 (5 bases). Between the trimmed V and J ends, which lost 1 base and 1 base, there was a span of 16 bases. Per germline, CDR1 MDHEN and CDR2 SYDVKM. The CDR3 is made up of 17 amino acids. For the CDR3, the DNA is TGTGCCAGCAGTTTATTAGGGGCAAGAGACAATAACTATGGCTACACCTTC. Protein product: CASSLLGARDNNYGYTF.

The chain uses TRBV7-9 and TRBJ2-5; a weak D match, TRBD1 (6 bases). Per germline, CDR1 SEHNR and CDR2 FQNEAQ (reference sequence). The CDR3 totals 16 residues. Trimming cost V 1 base and J 1 base, with 13 bases left between them. The CDR3 nucleotides are TGTGCCAGCAGCTTAGGGGTTTTGACAGGCCAAGAGACCCAGTACTTC. Amino acids: CASSLGVLTGQETQYF.

The chain has TRBV2 and TRBJ1-2; 9 nucleotides align to TRBD1. This CDR3 comprises 13 residues. The J segment lost 7 bases and the V segment lost 2 bases, leaving 2 bases of the junction unmatched. Germline assignment: CDR1 SNHLY and CDR2 FYNNEI. In nucleotides, the CDR3 is TGTGCCAGCAGTGAACAGGACAGGGGTGGCTACACCTTC. Translated, it gives CASSEQDRGGYTF.

The chain is built from TRBV9 and TRBJ2-1, with TRBD2 matching over 13 bases. With V trimmed by 3 bases and J by 9 bases, 6 bases remained unmatched. Germline-derived CDR1 and CDR2 are SGDLS and YYNGEE. This CDR3 comprises 15 residues. The CDR3 sequence is CASSEGLAGRFEQFF. DNA of the CDR3: TGTGCCAGCAGCGAGGGACTAGCGGGGAGGTTTGAGCAGTTCTTC.

The chain combines TRBV19 with TRBJ1-2; TRBD1 might be the D (5 bases). With 2 bases removed from V and 5 bases from J, the gap between germline ends came to 12 bases. Germline V gene lookup returns CDR1 LNHDA and CDR2 SQIVND (reference sequence). This CDR3 has 14 amino acids. The CDR3 reads CASSIQTAAYGYTF. The CDR3 DNA follows: TGTGCCAGTAGTATACAGACAGCAGCATATGGCTACACCTTC. The full variable domain, with the rest looked up from reference TRBV19 and TRBJ1-2, is DGGITQSPKYLFRKEGQNVTLSCEQNLNHDAMYWYRQDPGQGLRLIYYSQIVNDFQKGDIAEGYSVSREKKESFPLTVTSAQKNPTAFYLCASSIQTAAYGYTFGSGTRLTVV.

The rearrangement uses TRBV23-1 and TRBJ2-7, with TRBD1 identical over 7 bases. TRBV23-1 is flagged as an ORF with uncertain function. With 1 base clipped from V and 4 bases from J, the junction kept 10 bases outside the gene matches. The CDR3 has 16 amino acids. CDR3 DNA sequence: TGCGCCAGCAGTCAATGTCAGCTCGCCAGGGGGTACGAGCAGTACGTC. It is translated as CASSQCQLARGYEQYV.

V is TRBV27 and J is TRBJ2-3; TRBD2 might be the D (5 bases). The CDR3 has 15 amino acids. Trimming stripped 2 bases from V and 4 bases from J, with 13 bases between. Germline V gene sequence: CDR1 MNHEY, CDR2 SMNVEV (reference sequence). Written as DNA, the CDR3 is TGTGCCAGCAGTTTAGGAGGAAAGAGGGCAGATACGCAGTATTTT. Protein: CASSLGGKRADTQYF.

The gene calls are TRBV5-4 and TRBJ2-2; 11 nucleotides match TRBD1. J lost 3 bases, V lost 4 bases, and 14 bases had no gene match. Germline CDR1 SGHNT, CDR2 YYREEE (reference sequence). The CDR3 has 19 residues. CDR3 region: CASSGPGQGASPDTGELFF. The CDR3 bases are TGTGCCAGCAGCGGGCCTGGACAGGGGGCTTCGCCCGACACCGGGGAGCTGTTTTTT.

This clone has more than one count but fewer than ten. The V and J genes are TRBV25-1 and TRBJ1-5; 9 nucleotides agree with TRBD1. Germline-derived CDR1 and CDR2 are MGHDK and SYGVNS. V dropped 7 bases and J dropped 3; count of bases not matched to a gene: 7. The CDR3 has 15 residues. The CDR3 protein is CASMIDRGFNQPQHF. The CDR3 bases are TGTGCCAGCATGATCGACAGGGGGTTCAATCAGCCCCAGCATTTT.

The table lists this clone with a count of one. This chain connects TRBV13 to TRBJ2-1; 8 bases are a match to TRBD2. Trimming at V came to 7 bases and at J to 9 bases, leaving 17 bases not matched to a gene. Germline CDR1 and CDR2: PRHDT and FYEKMQ (reference sequence). This CDR3 contains 16 residues. CDR3 DNA sequence: TGTGCCAGCACCCTAGGCGGGGGGAATTATCTGGGTGAGCAGTTCTTC. The encoded protein is CASTLGGGNYLGEQFF.

This sequence joins TRBV28 and TRBJ1-1; the D gene is possibly TRBD1 (6 bases). Trimming removed 4 bases at V and 3 bases at J, with 15 bases between. The CDR3 is 15 amino acids. Germline CDR1 MDHEN, CDR2 SYDVKM. The CDR3 spells CASSSHDRSDTEAFF. DNA for the CDR3: TGTGCCAGCAGTTCCCATGACAGGTCGGACACTGAAGCTTTCTTT.

The chain employs TRBV7-7 and TRBJ2-2; 7 bases line up with TRBD1. The trim removed 5 bases at V and 8 bases at J, leaving 11 bases unmatched. CDR3 length equals 15 residues. The V gene's germline CDR1 is SSHAT and CDR2 FNYEAQ (reference sequence). The CDR3 is CASSPSARQGGELFF. The CDR3 nucleotides read TGTGCCAGCAGCCCCTCGGCCCGACAGGGTGGGGAGCTGTTTTTT. The full variable domain, completed using reference TRBV7-7 and TRBJ2-2, is GAGVSQSPRYKVTKRGQDVTLRCDPISSHATLYWYQQALGQGPEFLTYFNYEAQPDKSGLPSDRFSAERPEGSISTLTIQRTEQRDSAMYRCASSPSARQGGELFFGEGSRLTVL.

The V call is TRBV11-2, the J call TRBJ2-1; D might be TRBD2 (5 bases). CDR1 and CDR2 from the germline V gene are SGHAT and FQNNGV. V was pared by 4 bases and J by 9 bases, with 10 bases between. The length of the CDR3 is 12 residues. CDR3 sequence reads: CASSYSVSEQFF. DNA of the CDR3: TGTGCCAGCAGCTATAGCGTGTCTGAGCAGTTCTTC.

The chain links TRBV5-6 to TRBJ2-7; the match to TRBD1 covers 8 bases. The CDR3 totals 14 residues. Unmatched junction bases numbered 5, after V lost 4 bases and J lost 2 bases. Germline V gives CDR1 SGHDT, CDR2 YYEEEE. Written as DNA, the CDR3 is TGTGCCAGCAGCATGGGACAGGCAACCTACGAGCAGTACGTC. It codes for CASSMGQATYEQYV.

This clone was recorded only once. The chain joins TRBV19 to TRBJ2-5, with TRBD1 matching over 7 bases. Germline loops: CDR1 LNHDA, CDR2 SQIVND (reference sequence). The V and J ends lost 8 bases and 1 base, in that order; junction bases with no gene match: 1. This CDR3 is 12 amino acids long. The CDR3 protein is CASRDSQETQYF. CDR3 in DNA: TGTGCCAGTCGGGACAGCCAAGAGACCCAGTACTTC.